One and the same sample provided the 4 T cell receptor beta chains below, sequenced in a study of blood T cells in healthy people across ages. Primers used in a second PCR of about 6 to 11 cycles were a sample-barcoded 5' primer and a J-beta primer mix. In TCRdb, the 5' RACE reads were re-called with MiXCR into one record per CDR3 protein. The sample has under 1,000,000 distinct CDR3 sequences; under 40% are singletons. Material for sequencing was blood. These receptors came from a man younger than 30 in good health.

A word on this clonotype: This may arise from a read error, as a much more abundant clone is one base away. The V gene is TRBV7-2, the J gene TRBJ1-5; D gene unclear. The length of the CDR3 is 13 residues. Trimming took off 2 bases at V and 9 bases at J, with 11 bases between the two ends. Germline assignment: CDR1 SGHTA and CDR2 FQGNSA. In nucleotides, the CDR3 is TGTGCCAGCAGCTTAAGGGTAGGACCGCCCCAGCATTTT. Protein: CASSLRVGPPQHF.

This clonotype was observed many times. V and J are TRBV5-1 and TRBJ2-1, with a tentative D call TRBD2 (6 bases). The length of the CDR3 is 13 residues. Germline V CDR1 and CDR2: SGHRS, YFSETQ. The V gene lost 3 bases and the J gene lost 6 bases, with 10 bases spanning the gap. This CDR3 reads CASSSGGTNEQFF. The CDR3 DNA reads TGCGCCAGCAGCTCCGGGGGAACCAATGAGCAGTTCTTC.

This clonotype came up a few times. The chain uses TRBV12-3 or TRBV12-4 and TRBJ1-2; 12 bases agree with TRBD1. V lost 8 bases and J lost 5; bases outside the gene matches: 12. The CDR3 consists of 16 residues. The CDR3: CASVGTGGDVLYGYTF. CDR3 nucleotides: TGTGCCAGCGTGGGGACAGGGGGCGATGTATTGTATGGCTACACCTTC.

This clonotype was detected a few times. This chain links TRBV29-1 with TRBJ2-1, with 13 bases identical to TRBD2. This CDR3 comprises 16 residues. V lost 2 bases, J lost 5 bases, and 6 bases stayed unmatched. The germline gives CDR1 SQVTM, CDR2 ANQGSEA. The CDR3 DNA is TGCAGCGTTGAATGGACTAGCGGGGGAATCGACAATGAGCAGTTCTTC. As protein: CSVEWTSGGIDNEQFF.